The TCR beta chain described here comes from a study of cytomegalovirus exposure and HLA in healthy donors. General observations from the study: An analysis done earlier found most TCR beta V segments productive about 90% or about 30% of the time.

The primer mix had 60 Vbeta and 13 Jbeta primers. In the source study's methods: A follow-up analysis tallied around 80 million unique TCR beta chains, roughly 10 million shared. Here immunoSEQ multiplex PCR was the method, and the copy in TCRdb shows in-frame clones only, minus some. Clone size and V and J calls were adopted from that table, with D and trimming inferred from the DNA. The sample yields some 120,000 clones, 78% seen once. Details on this clone: Its specificity is not known.

CDR1 and CDR2 (germline): SEHNR, FQNEAQ (reference sequence). This CDR3 is 16 amino acids long. V lost 3 bases and J 2 bases, leaving 16 bases between the germline ends. Specimen: PBMCs. This receptor was identified in a man aged 25-45 years in good health and CMV-seropositive. J is TRBJ2-5 and V is TRBV7-9, with D possibly being TRBD2 (6 bases). In DNA, the CDR3 is TGTGCCAGCAGCTTCCAAATCCGGGACTTACAAGAGACCCAGTACTTC. Translated, it gives CASSFQIRDLQETQYF.